A single sample gave rise to the 9 T cell receptor beta chains below, sequenced in a study of glioma-infiltrating T cells after dendritic cell vaccination (dated by TCRdb to about 2016). Library preparation used the immunoSEQ multiplex PCR assay. As stored in TCRdb, this immuneACCESS dataset retains in-frame rearrangements with V and J assigned. A fraction of the clones does not appear; measured against another copy, unresolved V genes explain less than half of the discrepancy, and the remainder lacks a known reason. Within this sample are tens of thousands of clones, with 80% to 85% of them counted one time only. About 10% of the sample is held by the ten biggest clonotypes. The sample consisted of blood, taken before dendritic cell vaccination. The receptors were gathered from a human donor with glioblastoma.

The chain carries TRBV14 and TRBJ2-1, with 9 bases matching TRBD2. Looked up from germline, CDR1 is SGHDN and CDR2 is FVKESK. J gave up 7 bases and V 1 base, and 5 bases lay outside the gene matches. CDR3 size: 15 residues. The CDR3 loop reads CASSQAGLAKNEQFF. For the CDR3, the DNA is TGTGCCAGCAGCCAAGCAGGACTAGCGAAGAATGAGCAGTTCTTC.

Only one count was recorded for this clone. The chain carries TRBV28 and TRBJ1-2; 7 bases align to TRBD1. Germline assignment: CDR1 MDHEN and CDR2 SYDVKM. CDR3 length: 14 amino acids. V was pared by 2 bases and J by 3 bases, with 3 bases of the junction left unmatched. The CDR3 loop is CASSLQGGDYGYTF. In DNA form, the CDR3 reads TGTGCCAGCAGTTTACAGGGGGGAGACTATGGCTACACCTTC.

This chain links TRBV5-1 with TRBJ1-2; D is unresolved. This CDR3 comprises 12 residues. V was trimmed by 4 bases and J by 4 bases, leaving 8 bases between them. Germline loops: CDR1 SGHRS, CDR2 YFSETQ. This CDR3 reads CASSGESYGYTF. The CDR3 DNA is TGCGCCAGCAGCGGGGAGAGCTATGGCTACACCTTC.

The chain combines TRBV15 with TRBJ2-5; possible D gene TRBD2, 5 bases. The CDR3 is 15 residues long. Germline CDR1 reads LNHNV; CDR2 reads YYDKDF (reference sequence). With 0 bases removed from V and 5 bases from J, the gap between germline ends came to 13 bases. This CDR3 is CATSREPVSGETQYF. The CDR3 nucleotides read TGTGCCACCAGCAGAGAACCGGTATCGGGGGAGACCCAGTACTTC.

The chain combines TRBV5-6 with TRBJ2-2; D may be TRBD2 (5 bases). The CDR3 is made up of 11 amino acids. From germline, CDR1 is SGHDT and CDR2 YYEEEE. V lost 4 bases and J 8 bases, leaving 6 bases between the germline ends. The CDR3 sequence is CASSRDGELFF. Written as DNA, the CDR3 is TGTGCCAGCAGCCGGGATGGGGAGCTGTTTTTT.

V gene TRBV5-1 combines with J gene TRBJ2-5; 7 bases are shared with TRBD2. V lost 2 bases, J lost 4 bases, and 2 bases stayed unmatched. Per the germline V gene, CDR1 is SGHRS and CDR2 is YFSETQ. The CDR3 length is 13 residues. CDR3 region: CASSFREGETQYF. The CDR3 nucleotides read TGCGCCAGCAGCTTTAGGGAGGGAGAGACCCAGTACTTC.

V usage is TRBV9 and J usage is TRBJ2-3; D possibly corresponds to TRBD1 (6 bases). The CDR3 loop spans 15 amino acids. Trimming stripped 0 bases from V and 4 bases from J, with 12 bases between. Per the germline V gene, CDR1 is SGDLS and CDR2 is YYNGEE. CDR3 region: CASSVAFRGPDTQYF. CDR3 DNA sequence: TGTGCCAGCAGCGTAGCTTTCAGGGGTCCAGATACGCAGTATTTT.

This clone was observed a few times. The chain employs TRBV10-3 and TRBJ1-2, with D hard to call. The CDR3 sequence is 12 residues long. V was clipped by 4 bases and J by 9 bases, with 12 bases between them. CDR1 and CDR2 from the germline V gene are ENHRY and SYGVKD. The CDR3 DNA sequence: TGTGCCATCAGTGCGGTCGAGCATAGCTACACCTTC. Translation gives CAISAVEHSYTF.

The V and J genes are TRBV5-4 and TRBJ2-3; the match to TRBD2 covers 7 bases. The germline gives CDR1 SGHNT, CDR2 YYREEE (reference sequence). CDR3 length: 15 amino acids. The J segment lost 4 bases and the V segment lost 0 bases, leaving 5 bases of the junction unmatched. Here the CDR3 reads CASSLVGGFSDTQYF. The CDR3 nucleotides are TGTGCCAGCAGCTTGGTGGGGGGGTTCTCAGATACGCAGTATTTT.